These 20 T cell receptor beta chains share one sample of origin, sequenced in a study of blood T cell repertoires in COVID-19. Data came from immunoSEQ multiplex PCR; TCRdb stores just in-frame clones and leaves some out. The sample has 500,000 to 600,000 clones; roughly nine tenths are singletons. The specimen sequenced was peripheral blood. Receptors originate from a woman aged 45 to 65 with COVID-19, enrolled during active disease.

The chain employs TRBV15 and TRBJ2-1; D is perhaps TRBD2 (5 bases). CDR1 and CDR2 from the germline V gene are LNHNV and YYDKDF (reference sequence). V was trimmed by 0 bases and J by 3 bases, leaving 6 bases between them. The CDR3 contains 14 residues. The DNA of the CDR3 is TGTGCCACCAGCAGAGAAAGCGGCTACAATGAGCAGTTCTTC. It encodes CATSRESGYNEQFF.

The chain links TRBV4-1 to TRBJ1-2, with 7 bases identical to TRBD1. This CDR3 comprises 16 residues. V gave up 3 bases and J gave up 0 bases; unmatched junction bases: 7. Looked up from germline, CDR1 is MGHRA and CDR2 is YSYEKL. The CDR3 nucleotides read TGCGCCAGCAGCCATCGACCGGGACAGACTAACTATGGCTACACCTTC. Its protein is CASSHRPGQTNYGYTF.

This clone was counted a single time. The chain employs TRBV7-2 and TRBJ1-6; possibly TRBD1 for D (6 bases). This CDR3 comprises 14 residues. Germline V gene data show CDR1 as SGHTA and CDR2 as FQGNSA. Trimming cost V 2 bases and J 9 bases, with 11 bases left between them. CDR3 loop: CASSLRGAGSPLHF. The CDR3 DNA reads TGTGCCAGCAGCTTACGGGGGGCAGGTTCACCCCTCCACTTT.

The chain carries TRBV19 and TRBJ2-3, with 10 positions matching TRBD2. Germline-derived CDR1 and CDR2 are LNHDA and SQIVND (reference sequence). CDR3 size: 11 residues. The CDR3 reads CSSGGADTQYF. The CDR3 region has the DNA TGTTCGAGCGGGGGGGCAGATACGCAGTATTTT.

V gene TRBV19 combines with J gene TRBJ1-6, with TRBD1 identical over 7 bases. Germline loops: CDR1 LNHDA, CDR2 SQIVND (reference sequence). V shed 7 bases, J shed 7 bases, and the junction held 10 bases outside the gene matches. This CDR3 has 15 residues. CDR3 nucleotides: TGTGCCAGTACCCTAGGGACAGAAGGAAATTCACCCCTCCACTTT. This codes for CASTLGTEGNSPLHF.

The chain is built from TRBV29-1 and TRBJ1-2, with D uncertain. This CDR3 spans 13 amino acids. Between the trimmed V and J ends, which lost 7 bases and 3 bases, there was a span of 15 bases. Germline V gives CDR1 SQVTM, CDR2 ANQGSEA. The CDR3 sequence: CSAEDSRDYGYTF. CDR3 coding DNA: TGCAGCGCTGAGGACTCACGGGACTATGGCTACACCTTC.

The chain recombines TRBV18 with TRBJ1-2; D gene ambiguous. The V and J ends lost 4 bases and 8 bases respectively, with 20 bases between them. The CDR3 has 15 amino acids. Looked up from germline, CDR1 is KGHSH and CDR2 is LQKENI. The CDR3 spells CASSQRARREEGYTF. The CDR3 DNA sequence: TGTGCCAGCTCACAACGGGCACGGAGGGAAGAAGGCTACACCTTC.

The chain recombines TRBV2 with TRBJ1-2; TRBD1 matches 8 bases. CDR3 size: 12 residues. The J segment lost 8 bases and the V segment lost 4 bases, leaving 3 bases of the junction unmatched. Germline lookup yields CDR1 SNHLY and CDR2 FYNNEI. CDR3 amino acids: CASSVDRGGYTF. The CDR3 region has the DNA TGTGCCAGCAGTGTCGACAGGGGCGGCTACACCTTC. The full variable domain, completed using reference TRBV2 and TRBJ1-2, is EPEVTQTPSHQVTQMGQEVILRCVPISNHLYFYWYRQILGQKVEFLVSFYNNEISEKSEIFDDQFSVERPDGSNFTLKIRSTKLEDSAMYFCASSVDRGGYTFGSGTRLTVV.

The DNA for the CDR3 is TGTGCCAGCAGCCCGGGGACAGGGGGAAGGGGTTCACCCCTCCACTTT. Translated, it gives CASSPGTGGRGSPLHF. The rearrangement links TRBV3-1 (or the pseudogene TRBV3-2) to TRBJ1-6, with TRBD1 identical over 11 bases. From germline, CDR1 is LGHDT and CDR2 YNNKEL (reference sequence). Trimming removed 4 bases from V and 9 bases from J; junction bases left unmatched: 8. The length of the CDR3 is 16 residues.

The V gene is TRBV7-9, the J gene TRBJ1-2, with TRBD1 matching 8 bases. Trimming at V came to 7 bases and at J to 6 bases, leaving 7 bases not matched to a gene. CDR3 length equals 13 residues. Germline lookup yields CDR1 SEHNR and CDR2 FQNEAQ (reference sequence). The CDR3 DNA reads as TGTGCCAGCACCTCAGGACAGGGCGATGGCTACACCTTC. Translating it yields CASTSGQGDGYTF.

DNA for the CDR3: TGTGCCAGCACCCTTGGAAGGGACTACAATCAGCCCCAGCATTTT. Amino acid sequence: CASTLGRDYNQPQHF. The chain couples TRBV6-5 to TRBJ1-5; D perhaps matches TRBD1 (5 bases). CDR1 is MNHEY and CDR2 is SVGAGI in the germline V gene. The CDR3 sequence is 15 residues long. Trimming pared 7 bases from V and 3 bases from J, leaving 16 bases between.

The chain employs TRBV6-6 and TRBJ1-5, with 10 bases identical to TRBD1. V shed 0 bases and J 7 bases; nucleotides not matched to a gene: 3. This CDR3 region has 15 residues. Germline CDR1 MNHNY, CDR2 SVGAGI (reference sequence). The CDR3 DNA follows: TGTGCCAGCAGTTACTCGAGGGACAGGGGACAGCCCCAGCATTTT. This gives the protein CASSYSRDRGQPQHF.

The J gene is TRBJ1-1, the V gene TRBV5-1, with 9 bases that match TRBD1. The CDR3 extends over 16 amino acids. V lost 5 bases, J lost 5 bases, and 13 bases stayed unmatched. Germline V gene sequence: CDR1 SGHRS, CDR2 YFSETQ. CDR3 bases: TGCGCCAGCAGTCATCCGGGACAGGGATTGCGAACTGAAGCTTTCTTT. Amino acid sequence: CASSHPGQGLRTEAFF.

The chain carries TRBV4-1 and TRBJ1-1; D perhaps matches TRBD1 (6 bases). V was trimmed by 6 bases and J by 5 bases, leaving 19 bases between them. The germline gives CDR1 MGHRA, CDR2 YSYEKL. The CDR3 is 15 amino acids. The CDR3 spells CASRPNTGFVTEAFF. CDR3 DNA sequence: TGCGCCAGCAGACCCAATACAGGGTTTGTGACTGAAGCTTTCTTT.

This clone was seen a handful of times. The chain uses TRBV19 and TRBJ1-1; 9 nucleotides agree with TRBD1. CDR3 size: 13 residues. CDR1 LNHDA and CDR2 SQIVND come from the germline V gene (reference sequence). With V trimmed by 3 bases and J by 7 bases, 3 bases remained unmatched. This CDR3 is CASSMGTGIEAFF. The CDR3 DNA follows: TGTGCCAGTAGTATGGGGACAGGGATTGAAGCTTTCTTT. Full variable domain (remainder filled in from reference TRBV19 and TRBJ1-1): DGGITQSPKYLFRKEGQNVTLSCEQNLNHDAMYWYRQDPGQGLRLIYYSQIVNDFQKGDIAEGYSVSREKKESFPLTVTSAQKNPTAFYLCASSMGTGIEAFFGQGTRLTVV.

The chain couples TRBV27 to TRBJ1-1; 7 nucleotides match TRBD1. This CDR3 spans 18 amino acids. Per the germline V gene, CDR1 is MNHEY and CDR2 is SMNVEV (reference sequence). With 8 bases clipped from V and 3 bases from J, the junction kept 21 bases outside the gene matches. Written as DNA, the CDR3 is TGTGCCAGCCTCCGAAGAGGGGGCGGCTTCTTTGAGGACACTGAAGCTTTCTTT. It yields the protein CASLRRGGGFFEDTEAFF.

This clone appeared a few times. This chain uses TRBV5-6 with TRBJ2-5; TRBD1 agrees at 7 bases. This CDR3 is built from 13 residues. Germline loops: CDR1 SGHDT, CDR2 YYEEEE. Trimming took 6 bases from V and 2 from J; bases not matched to a gene: 4. CDR3 in amino acids: CASIRRGQETQYF. As DNA, the CDR3 is TGTGCCAGCATCCGCAGGGGGCAAGAGACCCAGTACTTC.

A single count supports this clone. This chain uses TRBV14 with TRBJ2-1, with 9 bases that match TRBD2. With V trimmed by 5 bases and J by 7 bases, 12 bases remained unmatched. Germline assignment: CDR1 SGHDN and CDR2 FVKESK. The CDR3 extends over 16 amino acids. Here the CDR3 reads CASSAEAGGVGNEQFF. In DNA, the CDR3 is TGTGCCAGCAGCGCCGAGGCGGGGGGGGTTGGTAATGAGCAGTTCTTC.

The V and J genes are TRBV19 and TRBJ1-6, with D maybe TRBD1 (6 bases). The CDR3 consists of 12 residues. V was shortened by 8 bases and J by 9 bases, with 11 bases between the two germline ends. Germline-derived CDR1 and CDR2 are LNHDA and SQIVND (reference sequence). CDR3 nucleotide sequence: TGTGCCAGTGAGAGGGGGGGTTCACCCCTCCACTTT. It is translated as CASERGGSPLHF.

The gene calls are TRBV24-1 and TRBJ1-1; D call uncertain. The CDR3 loop spans 13 amino acids. Looked up from germline, CDR1 is KGHDR and CDR2 is SFDVKD. Trimming pared 5 bases from V and 6 bases from J, leaving 12 bases between. The CDR3: CATSGGGSSEAFF. The DNA for the CDR3 is TGTGCCACCAGTGGGGGAGGATCATCTGAAGCTTTCTTT.